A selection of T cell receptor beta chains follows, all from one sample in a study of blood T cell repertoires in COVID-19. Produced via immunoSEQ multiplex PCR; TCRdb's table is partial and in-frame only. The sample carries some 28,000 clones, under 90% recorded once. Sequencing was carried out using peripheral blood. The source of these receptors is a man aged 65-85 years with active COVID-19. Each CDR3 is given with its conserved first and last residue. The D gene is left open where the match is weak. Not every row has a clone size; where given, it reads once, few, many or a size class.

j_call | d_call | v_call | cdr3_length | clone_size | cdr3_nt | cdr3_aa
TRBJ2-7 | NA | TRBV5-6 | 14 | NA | TGTGCCAGCAGAAGGTACGCGGGGTCCTACGAGCAGTACTTC | CASRRYAGSYEQYF
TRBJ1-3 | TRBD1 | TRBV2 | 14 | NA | TGTGCCAGCAGAGGGACAGGGGTGGAAAACACCATATATTTT | CASRGTGVENTIYF
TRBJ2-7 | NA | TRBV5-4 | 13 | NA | TGTGCCAGCAGCTTGTTCCAGGCCCACGAGCAGTACTTC | CASSLFQAHEQYF
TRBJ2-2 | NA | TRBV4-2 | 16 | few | TGTGCCAGCAGCCCCTTGGGAGCGGGCGCTCCCGGGGAGCTGTTTTTT | CASSPLGAGAPGELFF
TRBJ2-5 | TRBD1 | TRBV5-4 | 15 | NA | TGTGCCAGCAGCTCGCGGACAGGGGGCGGGGAGACCCAGTACTTC | CASSSRTGGGETQYF
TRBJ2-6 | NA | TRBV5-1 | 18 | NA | TGCGCCAGCAGCTTGCAAACAGGGTCCCCCTCTGGGGCCAACGTCCTGACTTTC | CASSLQTGSPSGANVLTF
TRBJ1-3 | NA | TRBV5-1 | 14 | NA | TGCGCCAGCAGCTTTACGAGCTCTGGAAACACCATATATTTT | CASSFTSSGNTIYF
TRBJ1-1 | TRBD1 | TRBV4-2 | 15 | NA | TGTGCCAGCAGCAACTCCGGGACAGGGGGCACTGAAGCTTTCTTT | CASSNSGTGGTEAFF
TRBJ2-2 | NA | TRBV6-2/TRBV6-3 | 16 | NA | TGTGCCAGCAGTTACCCCGGACAGATATATGTCGGGGAGCTGTTTTTT | CASSYPGQIYVGELFF
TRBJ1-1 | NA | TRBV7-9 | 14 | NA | TGTGCCAGCAGCTTAGGGTCAGTAAACCCTGAAGCTTTCTTT | CASSLGSVNPEAFF
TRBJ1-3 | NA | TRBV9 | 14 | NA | TGTGCCAGCAGCCTAGACAGCTCTGGAAACACCATATATTTT | CASSLDSSGNTIYF
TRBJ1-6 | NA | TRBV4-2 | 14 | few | TGTGCCAGCAGCCAAGGACAGACAGATTCACCCCTCCACTTT | CASSQGQTDSPLHF
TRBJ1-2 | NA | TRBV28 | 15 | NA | TGTGCCAGCACTCCTCAGGGCAGGCAAACCTATGGCTACACCTTC | CASTPQGRQTYGYTF
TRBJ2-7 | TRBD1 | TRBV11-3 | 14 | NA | TGTGCCAGCAGCACACGGGACAGCTTGGCCGAGCAGTACTTC | CASSTRDSLAEQYF
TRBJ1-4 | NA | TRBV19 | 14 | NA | TGTGCCAGTAGTATAGGATCAGGGGCTGAAAAACTGTTTTTT | CASSIGSGAEKLFF
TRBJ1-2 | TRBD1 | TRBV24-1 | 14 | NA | TGTGCCACCAGTGACTCGGGACAGGGAGGTGGCTACACCTTC | CATSDSGQGGGYTF
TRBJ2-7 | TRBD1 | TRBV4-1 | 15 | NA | TGCGCCAGCAGCTATCGTGCAGGGGGCATCTACGAGCAGTACTTC | CASSYRAGGIYEQYF
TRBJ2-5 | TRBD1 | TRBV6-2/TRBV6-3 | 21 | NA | TGTGCCAGCAGTTCCCTTTTGGACAGGGGGCTTGGCGGGGCAGGTGGAGAGACCCAGTACTTC | CASSSLLDRGLGGAGGETQYF
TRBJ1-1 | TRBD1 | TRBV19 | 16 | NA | TGTGCCAGTACCGACGGCTCACAGGGGCCTAACACTGAAGCTTTCTTT | CASTDGSQGPNTEAFF
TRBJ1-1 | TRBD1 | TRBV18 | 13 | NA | TGTGCCAGCTCCCGGGACAGGGTGGCTGAAGCTTTCTTT | CASSRDRVAEAFF
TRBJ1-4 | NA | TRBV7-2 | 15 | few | TGTGCCAGCAGCCCAGAGGGAACCTCGAATGAAAAACTGTTTTTT | CASSPEGTSNEKLFF
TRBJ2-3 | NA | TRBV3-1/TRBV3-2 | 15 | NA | TGTGCCAGCAGCCAATGGCGCGGGGGCACAGATACGCAGTATTTT | CASSQWRGGTDTQYF
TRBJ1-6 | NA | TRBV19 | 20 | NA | TGTGCCAGTAGTATGAACACCTTGCCCCCTCCGCGGGGCGCTAATTCACCCCTCCACTTT | CASSMNTLPPPRGANSPLHF
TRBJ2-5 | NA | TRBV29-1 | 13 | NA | TGCAGCGTTGCCCCACAGGGAGAGGAGACCCAGTACTTC | CSVAPQGEETQYF
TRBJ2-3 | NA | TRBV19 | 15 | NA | TGTGCCAGTAGTATAGATGGACACTCCACAGATACGCAGTATTTT | CASSIDGHSTDTQYF